A single sample gave rise to the 6 T cell receptor beta chains below, sequenced in a study of T cell repertoires in cytomegalovirus infection. Antigen specificity for these receptors is unknown. TCRdb passed the reads through MiXCR, listing each CDR3 protein once. The sample carries approximately 350,000 distinct CDR3 sequences, approximately 30% recorded once. Source: cultured PBMCs, taken from culture after CMV antigen stimulation. The receptor set was obtained from a human donor in good health (CMV status not recorded). Some clones in this sample may be carry-over from other donors' samples.

This chain links TRBV7-9 with TRBJ1-2; 10 bases map to TRBD1. Germline-derived CDR1 and CDR2 are SEHNR and FQNEAQ (reference sequence). J lost 10 bases, V lost 1 base, and 12 bases had no gene match. This CDR3 has 16 residues. CDR3 DNA: TGTGCCAGCAGCTTAGGGCCCCAGACAGGGGGCTGGATCTACACCTTC. Its translation is CASSLGPQTGGWIYTF.

V is TRBV2 and J is TRBJ2-3, with 8 positions matching TRBD2. The CDR3 runs 13 residues. Germline-derived CDR1 and CDR2 are SNHLY and FYNNEI. The J segment lost 2 bases and the V segment lost 8 bases, leaving 3 bases of the junction unmatched. CDR3: CASLAGSTDTQYF. CDR3 DNA sequence: TGTGCCAGCTTAGCGGGATCCACAGATACGCAGTATTTT.

The chain uses TRBV29-1 and TRBJ2-5; the D gene is possibly TRBD1 (6 bases). The V gene lost 6 bases and the J gene lost 1 base, with 9 bases spanning the gap. CDR1 is SQVTM, CDR2 ANQGSEA, per germline. The CDR3 extends over 12 amino acids. For the CDR3, the DNA is TGCAGCGTGCGGACAGTCCAAGAGACCCAGTACTTC. Its translation: CSVRTVQETQYF.

The V and J genes are TRBV6-2 or TRBV6-3 and TRBJ1-2, with D perhaps TRBD1 (6 bases). The CDR3 runs to 14 residues. Trimming stripped 2 bases from V and 2 bases from J, with 9 bases between. The V gene's germline CDR1 is MNHEY and CDR2 SVGEGT. The CDR3 DNA reads as TGTGCCAGCAGTTACCGACAGGAGAACTATGGCTACACCTTC. It is translated as CASSYRQENYGYTF.

The chain recombines TRBV12-3 or TRBV12-4 with TRBJ2-1; 8 bases map to TRBD1. CDR3 size: 14 residues. V gave up 3 bases and J gave up 4 bases; unmatched junction bases: 2. CDR3 loop: CASSFRTGYNEQFF. The DNA for the CDR3 is TGTGCCAGCAGTTTTCGGACAGGGTACAATGAGCAGTTCTTC.

This clonotype was found many times. The rearrangement links TRBV7-2 to TRBJ2-3, with D perhaps matching TRBD2 (5 bases). Trimming removed 4 bases at V and 0 bases at J, with 11 bases between. Germline values: CDR1 SGHTA, CDR2 FQGNSA. The CDR3 loop spans 15 amino acids. The CDR3, as DNA: TGTGCCAGCAGCTGGAGCGGTAAGAGCACAGATACGCAGTATTTT. This translates into CASSWSGKSTDTQYF.